The 30 T cell receptor beta chains listed next were all sequenced from one sample in a study of blood T cell repertoires in COVID-19. Profiling relied on immunoSEQ multiplex PCR, and the TCRdb table lists in-frame clones only, not all of them. The data contain fewer than 300,000 clones, approximately 82% of them seen just once; the ten biggest clones take up approximately 6%. The sample was peripheral blood. These receptor sequences come from a man older than 75 with acute or convalescent COVID-19.

A remark on this clone: This clone may be a read error of a much larger clone one base away. This chain uses TRBV3-1 (or the pseudogene TRBV3-2) with TRBJ2-6; D call uncertain. The CDR3 is made up of 13 amino acids. CDR1 is LGHDT and CDR2 is YNNKEL in the germline V gene (reference sequence). V was shortened by 5 bases and J by 0 bases, with 2 bases between the two germline ends. The CDR3 sequence: CASSYSGANVLTF. CDR3 in DNA: TGTGCCAGCAGCTACTCTGGGGCCAACGTCCTGACTTTC.

This clone was counted a single time. The V call is TRBV2, the J call TRBJ1-2; D not resolved. Germline V gene sequence: CDR1 SNHLY, CDR2 FYNNEI. Trimming shortened V by 8 bases and J by 2 bases, and 12 bases separated the two germline ends. This CDR3 contains 13 residues. CDR3 region: CASSLEQNYGYTF. The CDR3 region has the DNA TGTGCCAGCTCCCTGGAACAGAACTATGGCTACACCTTC.

The chain recombines TRBV7-9 with TRBJ2-3; the D is unclear. Deletions cut 8 bases from V and 5 bases from J, with 8 bases between. Germline assignment: CDR1 SEHNR and CDR2 FQNEAQ (reference sequence). The CDR3 runs to 11 residues. The CDR3 here is CASRNLDTQYF. The CDR3 nucleotides read TGTGCCAGCCGAAACTTAGATACGCAGTATTTT.

This chain joins TRBV21-1 and TRBJ2-7; the table gives TRBD2 as D, unverified against the DNA. TRBV21-1 is a pseudogene segment. This CDR3 is 16 amino acids long. CDR3 amino acids: CASSKHPRGATYEQYF. In DNA, the CDR3 is TGTGCCAGCAGCAAACACCCACGGGGGGCGACCTACGAGCAGTACTTC.

CDR3 sequence reads: CASSPPTSYNEQFF. The CDR3 nucleotides are TGCGCCAGCAGCCCACCAACAAGTTACAATGAGCAGTTCTTC. The rearrangement joins TRBV5-1 to TRBJ2-1; the D is unclear. This CDR3 contains 14 residues. The germline V and J ends were trimmed by 4 bases and 4 bases, with 12 bases remaining between them. The V gene's germline CDR1 is SGHRS and CDR2 YFSETQ.

CDR3 region: CASRPQQGMGTGELFF. CDR3 DNA: TGTGCCAGCAGGCCTCAACAGGGAATGGGAACCGGGGAGCTGTTTTTT. J is TRBJ2-2 and V is TRBV6-4; D possibly corresponds to TRBD1 (6 bases). Germline V lookup: CDR1 MRHNA, CDR2 SNTAGT. The CDR3 runs 16 residues. Between the trimmed V and J ends, which lost 6 bases and 5 bases, there was a span of 19 bases.

The rearrangement joins TRBV14 to TRBJ2-7; D gene uncertain. This CDR3 region has 12 residues. The V end was cut by 4 bases, the J end by 4 bases, with 8 bases between. Germline V gene lookup returns CDR1 SGHDN and CDR2 FVKESK. Here the CDR3 reads CASSLNIYEQYF. CDR3 nucleotide sequence: TGTGCCAGCAGCCTTAACATTTACGAGCAGTACTTC.

The V and J genes are TRBV7-2 and TRBJ2-3; D might be TRBD2 (6 bases). Germline V gene data show CDR1 as SGHTA and CDR2 as FQGNSA. The ends were cut back, 1 base at V and 2 bases at J, with 16 bases in the middle. The CDR3 runs to 17 residues. Written as DNA, the CDR3 is TGTGCCAGCAGCTTAGTACGGTGGGAGGAACACACAGATACGCAGTATTTT. It translates to CASSLVRWEEHTDTQYF.

V usage is TRBV28 and J usage is TRBJ1-5; D remains ambiguous. V lost 7 bases, J lost 0 bases, and 13 bases lay in between. CDR1 and CDR2 from the germline V gene are MDHEN and SYDVKM. The CDR3 covers 15 residues. The CDR3 sequence is CASTYLANSNQPQHF. CDR3 sequence (DNA): TGTGCCAGCACATATTTAGCGAATAGCAATCAGCCCCAGCATTTT.

The chain links TRBV5-1 to TRBJ1-2, with 9 nucleotides matching TRBD1. The germline V gene has CDR1 SGHRS and CDR2 YFSETQ. CDR3 length: 14 residues. J lost 6 bases, V lost 4 bases, and 7 bases had no gene match. CDR3 nucleotides: TGCGCCAGCAGCCTACGACAGGGGGATGATGGCTACACCTTC. Translating it yields CASSLRQGDDGYTF.

The chain has TRBV7-9 and TRBJ2-3; TRBD1 matches 7 bases. CDR3 size: 14 residues. V was pared by 4 bases and J by 3 bases, with 4 bases of the junction left unmatched. The V gene's germline CDR1 is SEHNR and CDR2 FQNEAQ (reference sequence). The CDR3 spells CASSSDRWTDTQYF. In nucleotides, the CDR3 is TGTGCCAGCAGCTCGGACAGGTGGACAGATACGCAGTATTTT.

V is TRBV5-1 and J is TRBJ1-2; tentative D call: TRBD1 (6 bases). The germline gives CDR1 SGHRS, CDR2 YFSETQ. Trimming shortened V by 0 bases and J by 4 bases, and 13 bases separated the two germline ends. The length of the CDR3 is 15 residues. The CDR3 loop is CASSLGQEQTYGYTF. The CDR3 DNA reads TGCGCCAGCAGCTTGGGACAGGAGCAAACCTATGGCTACACCTTC.

The chain joins TRBV6-5 to TRBJ1-6; maybe TRBD1 (6 bases). This CDR3 has 15 amino acids. In germline, CDR1 is MNHEY, CDR2 SVGAGI. The V end lost 6 bases, the J end lost 6 bases, and 15 bases lay between the germline ends. CDR3 DNA sequence: TGTGCCAGCAGCCCGCCGGACAGACTTAATTCACCCCTCCACTTT. It is translated as CASSPPDRLNSPLHF.

The V gene is TRBV7-3, the J gene TRBJ2-1, with 10 bases identical to TRBD2. Germline CDR1 and CDR2: SGHTA and FQGTGA. CDR3 size: 14 residues. V shed 3 bases, J shed 9 bases, and the junction held 5 bases outside the gene matches. CDR3 protein: CASSLSSGSSEQFF. In nucleotides, the CDR3 is TGTGCCAGCAGCTTGTCTAGCGGGAGTAGTGAGCAGTTCTTC.

This chain's CDR3 is CAPTPGEGTEAFF. The CDR3 coding sequence is TGTGCCCCGACCCCGGGGGAGGGCACTGAAGCTTTCTTT. The chain couples TRBV19 to TRBJ1-1, with D possibly matching TRBD1 (5 bases). Germline assignment: CDR1 LNHDA and CDR2 SQIVND (reference sequence). Trimming shortened V by 11 bases and J by 4 bases, and 17 bases separated the two germline ends. The CDR3 extends over 13 amino acids.

The rearrangement links TRBV18 to TRBJ1-1, with D perhaps matching TRBD1 (6 bases). The germline V gene has CDR1 KGHSH and CDR2 LQKENI. The CDR3 is 16 amino acids. V was shortened by 0 bases and J by 0 bases, with 11 bases between the two germline ends. The CDR3 region has the DNA TGTGCCAGCTCACCACCCGGACAGAACATGAACACTGAAGCTTTCTTT. This translates into CASSPPGQNMNTEAFF.

V usage is TRBV5-1 and J usage is TRBJ1-4; a weak D match, TRBD1 (6 bases). Germline V CDR1 and CDR2: SGHRS, YFSETQ. The CDR3 runs to 15 residues. Trimming left V 2 bases short and J 3 bases short, with 11 bases between. CDR3: CASSLQGVANEKLFF. The CDR3 DNA is TGCGCCAGCAGCTTACAGGGTGTGGCTAATGAAAAACTGTTTTTT.

The chain joins TRBV9 to TRBJ2-3; D unclear. Trimming removed 2 bases from V and 6 bases from J, with 10 bases in between. Per the germline V gene, CDR1 is SGDLS and CDR2 is YYNGEE. This CDR3 has 13 residues. DNA for the CDR3: TGTGCCAGCAGCGTGGCCCTCCTCGATACGCAGTATTTT. Its protein product is CASSVALLDTQYF.

The V call is TRBV27, the J call TRBJ2-3, with 7 bases fitting TRBD2. Germline CDR1 reads MNHEY; CDR2 reads SMNVEV (reference sequence). The CDR3 spans 16 residues. J lost 2 bases, V lost 2 bases, and 7 bases had no gene match. The CDR3 spells CASSLVWREITDTQYF. The CDR3 nucleotides read TGTGCCAGCAGTTTAGTCTGGCGGGAGATCACAGATACGCAGTATTTT.

The CDR3 sequence is CASSPRTGERIYGYTF. In nucleotides, the CDR3 is TGCGCCAGCAGCCCACGGACGGGGGAGAGGATTTATGGCTACACCTTC. This rearrangement joins TRBV5-1 to TRBJ1-2; D may be TRBD1 (5 bases). Trimming left V 4 bases short and J 5 bases short, with 21 bases between. The CDR3 loop spans 16 amino acids. Looked up from germline, CDR1 is SGHRS and CDR2 is YFSETQ.

This clone was seen only once. The chain couples TRBV28 to TRBJ1-1, with D perhaps TRBD1 (6 bases). Germline CDR1 reads MDHEN; CDR2 reads SYDVKM. The germline V and J ends were trimmed by 2 bases and 5 bases, with 18 bases remaining between them. The CDR3 totals 16 residues. CDR3 sequence: CASSLAPGQLRTEAFF. CDR3 sequence (DNA): TGTGCCAGCAGTTTAGCCCCCGGACAGTTGAGGACTGAAGCTTTCTTT. Looking up the rest from reference TRBV28 and TRBJ1-1 gives the full variable domain: DVKVTQSSRYLVKRTGEKVFLECVQDMDHENMFWYRQDPGLGLRLIYFSYDVKMKEKGDIPEGYSVSREKKERFSLILESASTNQTSMYLCASSLAPGQLRTEAFFGQGTRLTVV.

In its sample, this clone was seen a few times. The chain employs TRBV7-9 and TRBJ1-2, with 11 positions matching TRBD1. From germline, CDR1 is SEHNR and CDR2 FQNEAQ (reference sequence). V was clipped by 0 bases and J by 1 base; unmatched bases: 1. CDR3 length: 16 residues. In DNA, the CDR3 is TGTGCCAGCAGCTTAGCGGGGACAGGGGGTAACTATGGCTACACCTTC. Protein sequence: CASSLAGTGGNYGYTF. The complete variable domain, with remaining parts taken from reference TRBV7-9 and TRBJ1-2, reads DTGVSQNPRHKITKRGQNVTFRCDPISEHNRLYWYRQTLGQGPEFLTYFQNEAQLEKSRLLSDRFSAERPKGSFSTLEIQRTEQGDSAMYLCASSLAGTGGNYGYTFGSGTRLTVV.

The rearrangement links TRBV19 to TRBJ2-1; 8 bases are a match to TRBD2. With V trimmed by 9 bases and J by 7 bases, 11 bases remained unmatched. The CDR3 has 14 residues. Germline V lookup: CDR1 LNHDA, CDR2 SQIVND (reference sequence). The CDR3 region is CASQMSVAGNEQFF. The CDR3 region has the DNA TGTGCCAGCCAAATGTCGGTAGCGGGAAATGAGCAGTTCTTC.

The chain carries TRBV5-8 and TRBJ1-1, with 9 bases that match TRBD1. Germline V CDR1 and CDR2: SGHTS, YDEGEE. V shed 5 bases and J 2 bases; nucleotides not matched to a gene: 4. This CDR3 is 14 amino acids long. The CDR3 here is CASRRDRVNTEAFF. In nucleotides, the CDR3 is TGTGCCAGCAGACGGGACAGGGTAAACACTGAAGCTTTCTTT.

The chain employs TRBV5-1 and TRBJ2-5; 16 positions agree with TRBD2. The CDR3 runs 19 residues. CDR1 is SGHRS and CDR2 is YFSETQ in the germline V gene. The J segment lost 1 base and the V segment lost 3 bases, leaving 9 bases of the junction unmatched. As DNA, the CDR3 is TGCGCCAGCAGCTGGGGGTTCGGGACTAGCGGGAGGGCCCAAGAGACCCAGTACTTC. Residues: CASSWGFGTSGRAQETQYF.

V gene TRBV5-1 combines with J gene TRBJ2-1; D unresolved. In germline, CDR1 is SGHRS, CDR2 YFSETQ. V was cut by 7 bases and J by 0 bases, with 8 bases left in between. The CDR3 consists of 13 residues. The CDR3: CASRVSSYNEQFF. The CDR3, as DNA: TGCGCCAGCCGAGTAAGCTCCTACAATGAGCAGTTCTTC.

DNA for the CDR3: TGTGCCAGCAGCCAGGGGACAGGGGCCGGGGAGCTGTTTTTT. This translates into CASSQGTGAGELFF. This chain connects TRBV3-1 (or the pseudogene TRBV3-2) to TRBJ2-2; 10 positions match TRBD1. The trim removed 3 bases at V and 6 bases at J, leaving 1 base unmatched. This CDR3 spans 14 amino acids. CDR1 LGHDT and CDR2 YNNKEL come from the germline V gene (reference sequence).

In this sample, this clone turned up once. The rearrangement joins TRBV5-1 to TRBJ2-4, with TRBD2 as a possible D gene (5 bases). V shed 4 bases and J shed 0 bases, with 14 bases lying between them. The CDR3 is made up of 16 amino acids. CDR1 and CDR2 (germline): SGHRS, YFSETQ. CDR3 bases: TGCGCCAGCAGCCTCGTCGAGGGATTAGCCAAAAACATTCAGTACTTC. This translates into CASSLVEGLAKNIQYF.

The gene calls are TRBV3-1 (or the pseudogene TRBV3-2) and TRBJ1-2; D not resolved. The CDR3 is made up of 16 amino acids. Per the germline V gene, CDR1 is LGHDT and CDR2 is YNNKEL (reference sequence). Trimming shortened V by 3 bases and J by 3 bases, and 17 bases separated the two germline ends. Here the CDR3 DNA reads TGTGCCAGCAGCCACCCCCCGGGTGTACGAGACTATGGCTACACCTTC. Protein: CASSHPPGVRDYGYTF.

J is TRBJ2-5 and V is TRBV15; D is unresolved. The CDR3 totals 15 residues. Germline V gives CDR1 LNHNV, CDR2 YYDKDF (reference sequence). Trimming removed 0 bases from V and 2 bases from J, with 10 bases in between. The CDR3 DNA reads TGTGCCACCAGCAGAGATCGTAACAGTCAAGAGACCCAGTACTTC. Protein: CATSRDRNSQETQYF. Full variable domain (missing parts from reference TRBV15 and TRBJ2-5): DAMVIQNPRYQVTQFGKPVTLSCSQTLNHNVMYWYQQKSSQAPKLLFHYYDKDFNNEADTPDNFQSRRPNTSFCFLDIRSPGLGDTAMYLCATSRDRNSQETQYFGPGTRLLVL.